The 13 T cell receptor beta chains listed next were all sequenced from one sample in a study of cytomegalovirus exposure and HLA in healthy donors. This PCR relied on a set of 60 Vbeta primers and 13 Jbeta primers. Profiled with immunoSEQ multiplex PCR; TCRdb holds only in-frame clones, not every one. The listing contains 220,000 or so clones. The specimen was PBMCs. These receptors were taken from a girl aged 2 to 10 in good health and CMV-seropositive.

The chain joins TRBV10-1 to TRBJ2-3; the match to TRBD2 covers 9 bases. The length of the CDR3 is 16 residues. In germline, CDR1 is WNHNN, CDR2 SYGVQD (reference sequence). V gave up 2 bases and J gave up 2 bases; unmatched junction bases: 5. The CDR3 nucleotides are TGCGCCAGCAGTGAGGTAGCGGGAGAGGTCACAGATACGCAGTATTTT. The encoded protein is CASSEVAGEVTDTQYF.

The J gene is TRBJ2-1, the V gene TRBV7-3; D gene uncertain. Germline lookup yields CDR1 SGHTA and CDR2 FQGTGA. The CDR3 loop spans 14 amino acids. V lost 6 bases and J lost 3, with 12 bases in between. CDR3 DNA: TGTGCCAGCAGGGGCGATGCAGGCTACAATGAGCAGTTCTTC. It specifies CASRGDAGYNEQFF.

Turning to this clone: This same CDR3 is encoded by further DNA sequences in the sample. V and J are TRBV5-8 and TRBJ2-1; 7 nucleotides line up with TRBD2. After removal of 5 bases from V and 1 base from J, the junction contained 6 bases not matched to a gene. CDR3 length: 15 amino acids. The germline gives CDR1 SGHTS, CDR2 YDEGEE. The CDR3 DNA follows: TGTGCCAGCAGTAGCGGGCAGTCATCCTACAATGAGCAGTTCTTC. Translating gives CASSSGQSSYNEQFF.

V usage is TRBV11-2 and J usage is TRBJ2-2; a possible D gene is TRBD1 (6 bases). CDR1 SGHAT and CDR2 FQNNGV come from the germline V gene. CDR3 length: 14 residues. V was cut by 8 bases and J by 1 base, with 11 bases left in between. The CDR3 sequence: CASWGRMNTGELFF. The CDR3 DNA is TGTGCCAGCTGGGGGCGGATGAACACCGGGGAGCTGTTTTTT.

This chain uses TRBV14 with TRBJ2-1, with a possible D match to TRBD2 (6 bases). Trimming shortened V by 4 bases and J by 4 bases, and 20 bases separated the two germline ends. Looked up from germline, CDR1 is SGHDN and CDR2 is FVKESK. This CDR3 has 17 amino acids. For the CDR3, the DNA is TGTGCCAGCAGCCCCCGGATAGGGGACTTCAGTTACAATGAGCAGTTCTTC. Encoded protein: CASSPRIGDFSYNEQFF. Together with reference TRBV14 and TRBJ2-1, the CDR3 gives the full variable domain: EAGVTQFPSHSVIEKGQTVTLRCDPISGHDNLYWYRRVMGKEIKFLLHFVKESKQDESGMPNNRFLAERTGGTYSTLKVQPAELEDSGVYFCASSPRIGDFSYNEQFFGPGTRLTVL.

Turning to this clone: Other DNA variants within this sample encode the same CDR3. J is TRBJ2-7 and V is TRBV27; 7 bases line up with TRBD1. The junction had 2 bases not matched to a gene; V was cut back by 3 bases and J by 3 bases. This CDR3 spans 13 amino acids. Germline CDR1 MNHEY, CDR2 SMNVEV (reference sequence). The CDR3, as DNA: TGTGCCAGCAGTTTGGGACAGAGCTACGAGCAGTACTTC. This sequence encodes CASSLGQSYEQYF.

The chain recombines TRBV7-6 with TRBJ2-1; no firm D call. V was shortened by 4 bases and J by 10 bases, with 14 bases between the two germline ends. Per the germline V gene, CDR1 is SGHVS and CDR2 is FNYEAQ. This CDR3 has 13 amino acids. CDR3 nucleotides: TGTGCCAGCAGCTCAGTAAGGCTAGGCGAGCAGTTCTTC. It is translated as CASSSVRLGEQFF.

CDR3 loop: CASSLSPTMNTEAFF. The CDR3 nucleotides read TGTGCCAGCAGCTTAAGCCCAACCATGAACACTGAAGCTTTCTTT. The V gene is TRBV7-6, the J gene TRBJ1-1; D is unclear. Germline values: CDR1 SGHVS, CDR2 FNYEAQ. CDR3 length equals 15 residues. The ends were cut back, 2 bases at V and 0 bases at J, with 10 bases in the middle.

V is TRBV10-3 and J is TRBJ2-1; unclear D gene. There are 15 residues in the CDR3. Trimming left V 0 bases short and J 3 bases short, with 9 bases between. Germline assignment: CDR1 ENHRY and CDR2 SYGVKD. The CDR3 nucleotides are TGTGCCATCAGTGAGTCGCGCGGATTCTACAATGAGCAGTTCTTC. It codes for CAISESRGFYNEQFF.

V is TRBV7-9 and J is TRBJ2-7, with D possibly TRBD2 on 5 matching bases. The CDR3 length is 13 residues. The V and J ends lost 6 bases and 7 bases respectively, with 16 bases between them. Germline V gives CDR1 SEHNR, CDR2 FQNEAQ (reference sequence). CDR3 DNA: TGTGCCAGCAGAAAAGAGGGCGGTTGGGAGCAGTACTTC. Its protein product is CASRKEGGWEQYF.

The J gene is TRBJ2-7, the V gene TRBV11-2; D is possibly TRBD2 (6 bases). CDR1 and CDR2 (germline): SGHAT, FQNNGV. V lost 5 bases, J lost 3 bases, and 14 bases lay in between. This CDR3 has 14 residues. The CDR3 DNA reads as TGTGCCAGCAGCCTGGGACTTCTCAACTACGAGCAGTACTTC. Its protein product is CASSLGLLNYEQYF.

This chain connects TRBV6-1 to TRBJ1-5; perhaps TRBD1 as D (5 bases). The V end was cut by 4 bases, the J end by 6 bases, with 19 bases between. Per germline, CDR1 MNHNS and CDR2 SASEGT. CDR3 length: 16 residues. CDR3 in DNA: TGTGCCAGCAGTGGACTTGGGGGGAGGGGCGGTCAGCCCCAGCATTTT. It yields the protein CASSGLGGRGGQPQHF.

This sequence joins TRBV27 and TRBJ2-1; 8 bases are a match to TRBD2. The J segment lost 3 bases and the V segment lost 0 bases, leaving 4 bases of the junction unmatched. The germline V gene encodes CDR1 MNHEY and CDR2 SMNVEV (reference sequence). The CDR3 extends over 16 amino acids. DNA for the CDR3: TGTGCCAGCAGTTTATCGACGGGACTAGTCTACAATGAGCAGTTCTTC. This gives the protein CASSLSTGLVYNEQFF.